These T cell receptor beta chains were read from a single sample in a study of glioma-infiltrating T cells. Via MiXCR, TCRdb re-called the multiplex PCR reads, giving one row per CDR3 protein. The sample lists about 140,000 distinct CDR3 sequences, about two fifths occurring once. The material sequenced was glioma tissue, nonneoplastic brain tissue, or PBMCs (not recorded which). The receptors come from a human donor with low-grade glioma or glioblastoma, undergoing nonglioma brain surgery, or in good health (not recorded which). Each CDR3 is given without its conserved first and last residue. Clone size is stated in some rows and not others, as once, few, many or a class when expanded.

J,size,V,CDR3
TRBJ2-7,NA,TRBV5-1,ASKWQESSYEQY
TRBJ2-1,few,TRBV4-2,ASSQDLTSGRGEQF
TRBJ2-5,NA,TRBV11-1,ASKDIYREETQY
TRBJ2-5,NA,TRBV20-1,SARPPRGVIETQY
TRBJ2-5,NA,TRBV11-2,ASSLSQKTQY
TRBJ2-5,few,TRBV20-1,SARSGSGRETQY
TRBJ1-2,NA,TRBV18,ASSPQRVKADYGYT
TRBJ2-2,once,TRBV5-1,ARSSLPRGELF
TRBJ1-1,many,TRBV6-1,ASIKTGRTEAF
TRBJ2-7,few,TRBV7-2,ASSLEYGPHEQY
TRBJ2-7,few,TRBV6-1,ASFDRVYEQY
TRBJ1-1,NA,TRBV20-1,SARREMGRTEAF
TRBJ2-3,few,TRBV14,ASSQERSGAGSTDTQY
TRBJ2-7,NA,TRBV7-9,ASSAGTEQY
TRBJ1-3,NA,TRBV6-6,ASSYSGTGVGNTIY
TRBJ1-6,NA,TRBV20-1,SAREGGTNNSPLH
TRBJ2-7,NA,TRBV3-1,ASSRGTNSYEQY
TRBJ1-1,NA,TRBV10-2,ATSDRGGTEAF
TRBJ1-6,NA,TRBV10-3,ASSPTVLGNNSPLH
TRBJ2-3,NA,TRBV24-1,ATSDSLGKDTDTQY
TRBJ2-7,NA,TRBV29-1,SVEGTGELYEQY
TRBJ2-1,few,TRBV20-1,SAHRGVEQF
TRBJ1-1,NA,TRBV25-1,ASSADRGAEAF
TRBJ1-3,few,TRBV7-2,ASSSRRNGNTIY
TRBJ2-2,NA,TRBV7-2,ASSQKGLAVEELF
TRBJ1-1,once,TRBV7-2,ASSQDRLNTEAF
TRBJ2-7,NA,TRBV28,ASSPSGKGHEQY
TRBJ2-3,NA,TRBV19,ASSIAAVTGGTDTQY
TRBJ2-7,NA,TRBV7-9,ASSLDQYEQY
TRBJ2-7,many,TRBV28,ASSYRLAGTYEQY
TRBJ1-1,once,TRBV7-2,ASSLIGQGARTEAF
TRBJ2-1,NA,TRBV15,ATSRDWGAQGSGSSYEQF
TRBJ2-3,few,TRBV7-2,ASSLAYGSTDTQY
TRBJ1-1,many,TRBV6-1,ASSDWHQNTEAF
TRBJ2-1,NA,TRBV7-9,ASSLPDRGSYNEQF
TRBJ1-1,NA,TRBV5-1,ASRRNRVPHTEAF
TRBJ1-3,many,TRBV27,ASSLRPGLSGNTIY
TRBJ2-2,NA,TRBV6-1,ASRGLAENTGELF
TRBJ2-3,many,TRBV27,ASVDSLTDTQY
TRBJ1-1,few,TRBV19,ATTGQTNTEAF
TRBJ2-1,few,TRBV20-1,SAHAAGVMNEQF
TRBJ1-5,many,TRBV10-3,AISGGPNQPQH